The next 21 T cell receptor beta chains were all read from a single sample in a study of human T cells and chemical hapten exposure. This sample's time point: patch test 1, 2 weeks after DPC sensitization. Treatment specified: therapeutic diphenylcyclopropenone sensitization with weekly scalp DPC. TCRdb re-called the RACE reads with MiXCR, one entry per CDR3 protein. The sample lists 370,000 or so distinct CDR3 sequences, around 5% seen once, with over 2% in the top ten. This sample comprised whole blood, obtained in connection with sensitization to the hapten diphenylcyclopropenone (DPC). These receptors were taken from a woman aged 45-65 years with alopecia areata. Some clones in this sample may be carry-over from other donors' samples.

V gene TRBV2 combines with J gene TRBJ2-3; no reliable D call. Trimming took off 4 bases at V and 2 bases at J, with 7 bases between the two ends. Germline V gene data show CDR1 as SNHLY and CDR2 as FYNNEI. There are 13 residues in the CDR3. CDR3 protein: CASSATSTDTQYF. CDR3 nucleotides: TGTGCCAGCAGTGCGACTTCCACAGATACGCAGTATTTT. The full variable domain, completed using reference TRBV2 and TRBJ2-3, is EPEVTQTPSHQVTQMGQEVILRCVPISNHLYFYWYRQILGQKVEFLVSFYNNEISEKSEIFDDQFSVERPDGSNFTLKIRSTKLEDSAMYFCASSATSTDTQYFGPGTRLTVL.

This clonotype was counted between two and nine times. CDR3 in amino acids: CASSSGQGQSYEQYF. The CDR3 DNA reads TGCGCCAGCAGCTCGGGACAGGGGCAGTCCTACGAGCAGTACTTC. The chain has TRBV5-1 and TRBJ2-7; TRBD1 matches 10 bases. The CDR3 totals 15 residues. Germline CDR1 is SGHRS and CDR2 is YFSETQ. Unmatched junction bases numbered 4, after V lost 3 bases and J lost 1 base.

There are many counts of this clonotype. The chain employs TRBV20-1 and TRBJ1-2; 10 bases map to TRBD1. There are 12 residues in the CDR3. Germline V gives CDR1 DFQATT, CDR2 SNEGSKA (reference sequence). V was pared by 6 bases and J by 8 bases, with 6 bases of the junction left unmatched. The CDR3 DNA sequence: TGCAGTGCCTCCGACAGGGGGCTAGGCTACACCTTC. Its translation is CSASDRGLGYTF.

This chain joins TRBV4-1 and TRBJ1-5, with D tentatively TRBD1 (6 bases). CDR1 and CDR2 (germline): MGHRA, YSYEKL. The CDR3 is made up of 14 amino acids. V was clipped by 2 bases and J by 6 bases, with 11 bases between them. The CDR3 here is CASSQSGEGQPQHF. The CDR3 bases are TGCGCCAGCAGCCAATCAGGGGAGGGTCAGCCCCAGCATTTT.

This clonotype was seen many times. This rearrangement joins TRBV7-9 to TRBJ1-1; D uncertain. CDR3 length equals 13 residues. The germline gives CDR1 SEHNR, CDR2 FQNEAQ (reference sequence). Trimming removed 10 bases at V and 5 bases at J, with 17 bases between. The CDR3, as DNA: TGTGCCATCCCGGGTCCCGGTGGGACTGAAGCTTTCTTT. It codes for CAIPGPGGTEAFF.

This clonotype was seen many times. The chain employs TRBV6-1 and TRBJ1-1; tentatively, D is TRBD1 (6 bases). Germline CDR1 MNHNS, CDR2 SASEGT. Deletions cut 5 bases from V and 6 bases from J, with 16 bases between. The CDR3 has 14 residues. The CDR3 sequence: CASSWTANGAEAFF. The CDR3 DNA reads TGTGCCAGCAGTTGGACAGCCAACGGAGCTGAAGCTTTCTTT.

There are many counts of this clonotype. This chain uses TRBV28 with TRBJ1-2; 7 bases match TRBD1. CDR3 size: 15 residues. CDR1 and CDR2 (germline): MDHEN, SYDVKM. Trimming removed 6 bases from V and 3 bases from J; junction bases left unmatched: 10. Written as DNA, the CDR3 is TGTGCCAGCAGCCCTCCGGGACAGCAGTACTATGGCTACACCTTC. Its translation: CASSPPGQQYYGYTF.

Of note for this clonotype: This could be a read error, since a much larger clone is one nucleotide away. J is TRBJ2-2 and V is TRBV6-1; the D gene is possibly TRBD2 (5 bases). The CDR3 runs to 15 residues. Germline-derived CDR1 and CDR2 are MNHNS and SASEGT. V lost 6 bases and J 7 bases, leaving 18 bases between the germline ends. CDR3 nucleotides: TGTGCCAGCAGGAGCGGTCCCAAAATCGGCGGGGAGCTGTTTTTT. It translates to CASRSGPKIGGELFF.

This clonotype was detected many times. This rearrangement joins TRBV7-2 to TRBJ2-5; no clear D. The germline V gene has CDR1 SGHTA and CDR2 FQGNSA. V dropped 1 base and J dropped 4 bases, with 10 bases sitting between them. The CDR3 is made up of 14 amino acids. CDR3 region: CASSLVAEVETQYF. As DNA, the CDR3 is TGTGCCAGCAGCTTAGTGGCAGAGGTAGAGACCCAGTACTTC.

This clonotype was recorded many times. V usage is TRBV7-9 and J usage is TRBJ1-1; 10 nucleotides agree with TRBD1. Germline CDR1 is SEHNR and CDR2 is FQNEAQ (reference sequence). V dropped 4 bases and J dropped 4; count of bases not matched to a gene: 15. The CDR3 is 18 amino acids. CDR3: CASSSSPGTGERGTEAFF. The CDR3 DNA sequence: TGTGCCAGCAGCTCCAGTCCCGGGACAGGGGAGAGAGGCACTGAAGCTTTCTTT.

There are a few counts of this clonotype. This chain links TRBV30 with TRBJ1-2; no clear D gene. CDR1 and CDR2 (germline): GTSNPN, SVGIG (reference sequence). The CDR3 length is 13 residues. Trimming cost V 0 bases and J 4 bases, with 9 bases left between them. The CDR3 coding sequence is TGTGCCTGGAGTGTAACCAGGCTCTATGGCTACACCTTC. Translating gives CAWSVTRLYGYTF.

This sequence joins TRBV10-3 and TRBJ1-3; 7 positions match TRBD1. The V segment lost 3 bases and the J segment 10 bases; nucleotides outside the gene matches: 9. The length of the CDR3 is 14 residues. Germline V gives CDR1 ENHRY, CDR2 SYGVKD. CDR3 sequence: CAISDPMTGFTIYF. In DNA, the CDR3 is TGTGCCATCAGTGACCCTATGACAGGGTTTACCATATATTTT.

This clonotype occurred many times. The genes are TRBV5-1 and TRBJ1-5; D is unresolved. This CDR3 has 15 amino acids. CDR1 is SGHRS and CDR2 is YFSETQ in the germline V gene. Trimming left V 0 bases short and J 4 bases short, with 11 bases between. CDR3 nucleotides: TGCGCCAGCAGCTTGGAGGGTTTCGGGAATCAGCCCCAGCATTTT. This encodes CASSLEGFGNQPQHF. Variable domain in full (rest from reference TRBV5-1 and TRBJ1-5): KAGVTQTPRYLIKTRGQQVTLSCSPISGHRSVSWYQQTPGQGLQFLFEYFSETQRNKGNFPGRFSGRQFSNSRSEMNVSTLELGDSALYLCASSLEGFGNQPQHFGDGTRLSIL.

The V and J genes are TRBV20-1 and TRBJ1-4, with 8 bases matching TRBD1. Germline V gene sequence: CDR1 DFQATT, CDR2 SNEGSKA (reference sequence). J lost 8 bases, V lost 5 bases, and 10 bases had no gene match. The CDR3 extends over 14 amino acids. CDR3 loop: CSALGGQGNEKLFF. CDR3 nucleotides: TGCAGTGCTCTGGGTGGACAGGGAAACGAAAAACTGTTTTTT.

This chain joins TRBV2 and TRBJ2-7; D may be TRBD1 (7 bases). CDR3 length: 13 residues. The germline CDR1 and CDR2 sequences are SNHLY and FYNNEI. Trimming cost V 5 bases and J 5 bases, with 13 bases left between them. CDR3 protein: CASSHRGGHEQYF. The CDR3 coding sequence is TGTGCCAGCAGTCACAGGGGAGGCCACGAGCAGTACTTC.

CDR3 amino acids: CSARLPDYEQYF. As DNA, the CDR3 is TGCAGTGCTAGACTACCCGACTACGAGCAGTACTTC. The rearrangement links TRBV20-1 to TRBJ2-7; no definite D call. The V end lost 2 bases, the J end lost 3 bases, and 8 bases lay between the germline ends. This CDR3 spans 12 amino acids. From germline, CDR1 is DFQATT and CDR2 SNEGSKA (reference sequence).

This clonotype has just a few counts. This chain uses TRBV20-1 with TRBJ2-3, with D tentatively TRBD2 (6 bases). The CDR3 sequence is 12 residues long. Trimming took 1 base from V and 10 from J, leaving 12 bases between them. CDR1 is DFQATT and CDR2 is SNEGSKA in the germline V gene (reference sequence). CDR3 residues: CSARGRLVAQYF. CDR3 nucleotides: TGCAGTGCTAGAGGTAGACTAGTTGCGCAGTATTTT.

The J gene is TRBJ2-2, the V gene TRBV12-3 or TRBV12-4; D call uncertain. V was cut by 5 bases and J by 0 bases, with 10 bases left in between. This CDR3 spans 15 amino acids. CDR3 loop: CASSPPNANTGELFF. The CDR3 region has the DNA TGTGCCAGCAGTCCCCCAAACGCGAACACCGGGGAGCTGTTTTTT.

This clonotype was seen a few times. The V gene is TRBV7-2, the J gene TRBJ1-4, with a tentative D call TRBD1 (5 bases). The CDR3 is 15 residues long. V was clipped by 5 bases and J by 16 bases, with 26 bases between them. Per the germline V gene, CDR1 is SGHTA and CDR2 is FQGNSA. The chain's CDR3 is CASSPDSTGLRGGFF. CDR3 DNA: TGTGCCAGCAGCCCAGACTCAACAGGACTCCGGGGAGGGTTTTTT. The full variable domain, its missing parts supplied by reference TRBV7-2 and TRBJ1-4, is GAGVSQSPSNKVTEKGKDVELRCDPISGHTALYWYRQSLGQGLEFLIYFQGNSAPDKSGLPSDRFSAERTGGSVSTLTIQRTQQEDSAVYLCASSPDSTGLRGGFFGSGTQLSVL.

This clonotype was seen more than once but under ten times. The chain is built from TRBV7-9 and TRBJ2-3; D remains unclear. Germline V gene data show CDR1 as SEHNR and CDR2 as FQNEAQ (reference sequence). Between the trimmed V and J ends, which lost 10 bases and 6 bases, there was a span of 14 bases. The CDR3 length is 12 residues. DNA for the CDR3: TGTGCCATCGCCACCACCACGGATACGCAGTATTTT. It codes for CAIATTTDTQYF.

CDR3 DNA: TGCAGTGCTAGAGATCCGGGCACCGGGGAGCTGTTTTTT. Encoded protein: CSARDPGTGELFF. The chain uses TRBV20-1 and TRBJ2-2; D gene uncertain. V was pared by 0 bases and J by 4 bases, with 6 bases between. CDR1 DFQATT and CDR2 SNEGSKA come from the germline V gene (reference sequence). The CDR3 length is 13 residues.